This T cell receptor (beta chain) comes out of a study of cytomegalovirus exposure and HLA in healthy donors. The germline gives CDR1 MDHEN, CDR2 SYDVKM. The length of the CDR3 is 15 residues. V gave up 5 bases and J gave up 7 bases; unmatched junction bases: 14. Only in-frame clones appear in the TCRdb table, and some are missing; sequencing was by immunoSEQ multiplex PCR. The sample has fewer than 95,000 clones; roughly 94% are singletons. The sequence came from a woman between 18 and 30 years old in good health and CMV-seronegative. Material for sequencing was PBMCs. The chain joins TRBV28 to TRBJ2-7, with 7 bases that match TRBD1. CDR3 in DNA: TGTGCCAGCAGTAACGGCGCCCAGGGGGTCTGGGAGCAGTACTTC. It codes for CASSNGAQGVWEQYF.